Following are 9 T cell receptor beta chains from one sample sequenced in a study of blood T cell repertoires in COVID-19. The repertoire was sequenced with immunoSEQ multiplex PCR; TCRdb's copy has only in-frame clones and lacks some. In the table there are about 190,000 clones, roughly 80% of which are singletons. The sample was peripheral blood. The receptors shown here come from a woman under 40 with acute or convalescent COVID-19.

The chain recombines TRBV19 with TRBJ1-5, with unresolved D. CDR3 length: 15 residues. Germline CDR1 reads LNHDA; CDR2 reads SQIVND (reference sequence). Trimming removed 3 bases from V and 4 bases from J, with 13 bases in between. The CDR3 reads CASSIAGSLNQPQHF. The CDR3 DNA sequence: TGTGCCAGTAGTATTGCCGGGTCCCTAAATCAGCCCCAGCATTTT. The full variable domain, completed using reference TRBV19 and TRBJ1-5, is DGGITQSPKYLFRKEGQNVTLSCEQNLNHDAMYWYRQDPGQGLRLIYYSQIVNDFQKGDIAEGYSVSREKKESFPLTVTSAQKNPTAFYLCASSIAGSLNQPQHFGDGTRLSIL.

The chain has TRBV27 and TRBJ1-1; a possible D gene is TRBD1 (5 bases). This CDR3 has 13 amino acids. The germline CDR1 and CDR2 sequences are MNHEY and SMNVEV (reference sequence). V lost 3 bases and J lost 1, with 6 bases in between. The DNA of the CDR3 is TGTGCCAGCAGTTTGCAGGGGAACACTGAAGCTTTCTTT. It encodes CASSLQGNTEAFF.

V usage is TRBV16 and J usage is TRBJ2-7; TRBD1 is a possible D gene (5 bases). The CDR3 length is 13 residues. From germline, CDR1 is KGHSY and CDR2 FQNENV. V lost 3 bases and J lost 6, with 12 bases in between. CDR3: CASSQQGKGEQYF. The CDR3 region has the DNA TGTGCCAGCAGCCAGCAGGGAAAGGGCGAGCAGTACTTC.

This clone was picked up a small number of times. The V gene is TRBV7-9, the J gene TRBJ1-2; D remains ambiguous. CDR3 length equals 14 residues. Trimming pared 4 bases from V and 2 bases from J, leaving 11 bases between. Germline CDR1 is SEHNR and CDR2 is FQNEAQ (reference sequence). This chain's CDR3 is CASSSEGLNYGYTF. The CDR3 region has the DNA TGTGCCAGCAGCTCTGAGGGTCTCAACTATGGCTACACCTTC.

This clone has just a few counts. V gene TRBV29-1 combines with J gene TRBJ1-1, with D possibly matching TRBD1 (6 bases). Looked up from germline, CDR1 is SQVTM and CDR2 is ANQGSEA. Trimming stripped 3 bases from V and 5 bases from J, with 25 bases between. This CDR3 has 17 residues. CDR3 in DNA: TGCAGCGTTGACGGCAGGGTAGGGGGTAGACAAGGGACTGAAGCTTTCTTT. Translation: CSVDGRVGGRQGTEAFF.

This clone is a singleton in its sample. CDR3 sequence (DNA): TGTGCCAGCCTAGGGGGGGATTCACCCCTCCACTTT. This translates into CASLGGDSPLHF. The chain uses TRBV7-9 and TRBJ1-6; weak D call: TRBD1 (6 bases). Germline CDR1 SEHNR, CDR2 FQNEAQ (reference sequence). This CDR3 region has 12 residues. Trimming removed 8 bases from V and 8 bases from J, with 10 bases in between.

V gene TRBV5-1 combines with J gene TRBJ2-7; TRBD1 matches at 9 bases. This CDR3 spans 14 amino acids. Germline trimming cut 4 bases from V and 2 bases from J; bases unmatched to any gene: 4. From germline, CDR1 is SGHRS and CDR2 YFSETQ. CDR3 in amino acids: CASSTRQGAYEQYF. The CDR3, as DNA: TGCGCCAGCAGCACCCGACAGGGGGCCTACGAGCAGTACTTC. Drawing the rest from reference TRBV5-1 and TRBJ2-7, the complete variable domain is KAGVTQTPRYLIKTRGQQVTLSCSPISGHRSVSWYQQTPGQGLQFLFEYFSETQRNKGNFPGRFSGRQFSNSRSEMNVSTLELGDSALYLCASSTRQGAYEQYFGPGTRLTVT.

The V and J genes are TRBV27 and TRBJ1-6; 7 bases are a match to TRBD1. The V gene end was trimmed by 5 bases and the J gene end by 7 bases; junction bases not matched to a gene: 5. CDR3 length equals 14 residues. Looked up from germline, CDR1 is MNHEY and CDR2 is SMNVEV (reference sequence). CDR3 amino acids: CASSRQGRNSPLHF. CDR3 DNA sequence: TGTGCCAGCAGTCGACAGGGTCGAAATTCACCCCTCCACTTT.

The V and J genes are TRBV15 and TRBJ1-2, with 7 bases that match TRBD1. CDR1 and CDR2 (germline): LNHNV, YYDKDF (reference sequence). The V gene end was trimmed by 8 bases and the J gene end by 5 bases; junction bases not matched to a gene: 14. This CDR3 is 15 amino acids long. The CDR3 DNA follows: TGTGCCACCGATTCGGGACAGACCCGGCGGTATGGCTACACCTTC. This translates into CATDSGQTRRYGYTF.